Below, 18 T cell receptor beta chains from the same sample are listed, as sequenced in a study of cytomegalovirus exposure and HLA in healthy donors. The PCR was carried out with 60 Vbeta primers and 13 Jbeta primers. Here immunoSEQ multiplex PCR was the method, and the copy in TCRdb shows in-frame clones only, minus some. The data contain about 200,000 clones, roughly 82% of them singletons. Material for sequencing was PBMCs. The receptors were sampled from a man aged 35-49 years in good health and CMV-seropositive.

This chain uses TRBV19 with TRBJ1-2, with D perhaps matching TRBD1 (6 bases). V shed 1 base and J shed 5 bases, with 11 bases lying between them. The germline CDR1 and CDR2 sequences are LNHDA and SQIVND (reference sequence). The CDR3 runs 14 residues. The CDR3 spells CASSIAGASYGYTF. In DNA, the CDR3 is TGTGCCAGTAGTATAGCAGGGGCTTCTTATGGCTACACCTTC.

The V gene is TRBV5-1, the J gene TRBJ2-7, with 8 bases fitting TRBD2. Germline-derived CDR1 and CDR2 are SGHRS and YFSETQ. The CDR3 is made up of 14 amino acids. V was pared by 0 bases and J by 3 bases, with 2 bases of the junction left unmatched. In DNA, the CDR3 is TGCGCCAGCAGCTTGGTCGCGGGGGGCTACGAGCAGTACGTC. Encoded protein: CASSLVAGGYEQYV.

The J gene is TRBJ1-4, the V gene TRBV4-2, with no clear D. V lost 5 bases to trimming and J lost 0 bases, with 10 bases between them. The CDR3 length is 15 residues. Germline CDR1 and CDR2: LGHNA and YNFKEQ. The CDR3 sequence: CASSSGGSTNEKLFF. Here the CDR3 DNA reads TGTGCCAGCAGCTCGGGAGGTTCAACTAATGAAAAACTGTTTTTT.

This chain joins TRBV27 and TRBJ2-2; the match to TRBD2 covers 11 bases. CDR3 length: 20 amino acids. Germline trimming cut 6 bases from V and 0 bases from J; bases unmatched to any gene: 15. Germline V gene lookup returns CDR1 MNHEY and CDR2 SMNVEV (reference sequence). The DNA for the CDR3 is TGTGCCAGCAGAGGAACACGTAAGGGACTAGCGGCCTCGAACACCGGGGAGCTGTTTTTT. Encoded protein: CASRGTRKGLAASNTGELFF.

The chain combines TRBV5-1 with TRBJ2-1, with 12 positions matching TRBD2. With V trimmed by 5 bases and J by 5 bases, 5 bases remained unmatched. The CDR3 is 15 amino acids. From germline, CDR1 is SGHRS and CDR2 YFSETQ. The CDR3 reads CASSYRTSGDNEQFF. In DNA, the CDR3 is TGCGCCAGCAGTTACAGGACTAGCGGGGACAATGAGCAGTTCTTC.

In DNA, the CDR3 is TGTGCCAGCAGAGGACAGGGGGCGAACACTGAAGCTTTCTTT. Encoded protein: CASRGQGANTEAFF. The gene calls are TRBV6-5 and TRBJ1-1; 11 bases fit TRBD1. Germline trimming cut 6 bases from V and 1 base from J; bases unmatched to any gene: 1. Germline CDR1 and CDR2: MNHEY and SVGAGI. CDR3 length: 14 residues.

CDR3 residues: CASSQLAGSNQPQHF. CDR3 coding DNA: TGTGCCAGCAGCCAACTAGCAGGGTCCAATCAGCCCCAGCATTTT. V usage is TRBV11-2 and J usage is TRBJ1-5, with D tentatively TRBD1 (5 bases). This CDR3 has 15 residues. Germline V gives CDR1 SGHAT, CDR2 FQNNGV. The V end was cut by 5 bases, the J end by 3 bases, with 14 bases between.

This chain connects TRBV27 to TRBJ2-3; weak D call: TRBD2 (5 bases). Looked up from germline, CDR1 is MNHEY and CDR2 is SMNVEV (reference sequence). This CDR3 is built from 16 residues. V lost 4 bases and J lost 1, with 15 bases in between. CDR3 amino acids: CASSSKRVLRTDTQYF. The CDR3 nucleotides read TGTGCCAGCAGTTCAAAGAGGGTATTGCGCACAGATACGCAGTATTTT.

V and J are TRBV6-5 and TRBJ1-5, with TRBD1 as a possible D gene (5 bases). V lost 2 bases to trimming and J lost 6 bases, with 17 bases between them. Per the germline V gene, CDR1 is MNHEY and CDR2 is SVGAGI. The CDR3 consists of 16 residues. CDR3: CASSYGPTGGGQPQHF. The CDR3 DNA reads TGTGCCAGCAGTTACGGTCCCACTGGGGGAGGTCAGCCCCAGCATTTT.

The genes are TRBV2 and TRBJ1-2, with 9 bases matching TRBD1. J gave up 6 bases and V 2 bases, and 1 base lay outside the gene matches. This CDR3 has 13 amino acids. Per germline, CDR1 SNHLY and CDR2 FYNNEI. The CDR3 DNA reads TGTGCCAGCAGTGAAACAGGGGGCGATGGCTACACCTTC. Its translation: CASSETGGDGYTF.

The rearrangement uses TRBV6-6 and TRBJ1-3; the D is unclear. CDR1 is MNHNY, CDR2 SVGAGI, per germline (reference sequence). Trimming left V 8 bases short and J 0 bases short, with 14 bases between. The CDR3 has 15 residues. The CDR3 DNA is TGTGCCAGCGGCAGGAGGGCGTCCTCTGGAAACACCATATATTTT. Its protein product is CASGRRASSGNTIYF.

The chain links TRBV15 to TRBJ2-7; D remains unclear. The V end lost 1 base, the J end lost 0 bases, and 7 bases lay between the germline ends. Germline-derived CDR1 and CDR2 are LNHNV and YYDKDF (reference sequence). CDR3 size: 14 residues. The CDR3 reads CATSRGGSSYEQYF. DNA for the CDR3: TGTGCCACCAGCAGAGGCGGCAGCTCCTACGAGCAGTACTTC.

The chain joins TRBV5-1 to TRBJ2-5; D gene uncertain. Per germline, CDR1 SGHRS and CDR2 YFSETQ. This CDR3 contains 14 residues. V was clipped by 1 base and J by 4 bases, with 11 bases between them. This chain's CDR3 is CASSLTTGRETQYF. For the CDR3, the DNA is TGCGCCAGCAGCTTGACTACCGGCAGAGAGACCCAGTACTTC. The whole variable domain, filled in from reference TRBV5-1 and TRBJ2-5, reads KAGVTQTPRYLIKTRGQQVTLSCSPISGHRSVSWYQQTPGQGLQFLFEYFSETQRNKGNFPGRFSGRQFSNSRSEMNVSTLELGDSALYLCASSLTTGRETQYFGPGTRLLVL.

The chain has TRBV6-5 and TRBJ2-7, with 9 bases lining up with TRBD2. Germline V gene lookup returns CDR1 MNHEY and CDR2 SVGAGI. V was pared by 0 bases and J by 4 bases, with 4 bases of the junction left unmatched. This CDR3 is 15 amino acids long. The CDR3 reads CASSYSGSGRYEQYV. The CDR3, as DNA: TGTGCCAGCAGTTACTCGGGGAGCGGGAGGTACGAGCAGTACGTC.

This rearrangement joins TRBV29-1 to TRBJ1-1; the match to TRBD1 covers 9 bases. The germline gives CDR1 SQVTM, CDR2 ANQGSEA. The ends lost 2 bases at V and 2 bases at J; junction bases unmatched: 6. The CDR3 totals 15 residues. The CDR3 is CSVERGTGLNTEAFF. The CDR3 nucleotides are TGCAGCGTTGAAAGGGGGACAGGGTTAAACACTGAAGCTTTCTTT.

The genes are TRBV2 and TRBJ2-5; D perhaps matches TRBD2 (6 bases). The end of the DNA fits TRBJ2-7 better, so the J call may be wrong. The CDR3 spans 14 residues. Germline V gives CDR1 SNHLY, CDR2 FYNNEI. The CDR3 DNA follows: TGTGCCAGCAGTGCCGGAGGGACGGTCTCCGAGCAGTACTTC. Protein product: CASSAGGTVSEQYF.

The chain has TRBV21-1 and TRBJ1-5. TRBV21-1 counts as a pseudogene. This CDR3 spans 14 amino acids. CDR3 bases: TGTGCCAGCAGCACGCATGAGGGAGGTCAGCCCCAGCATTTT. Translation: CASSTHEGGQPQHF.

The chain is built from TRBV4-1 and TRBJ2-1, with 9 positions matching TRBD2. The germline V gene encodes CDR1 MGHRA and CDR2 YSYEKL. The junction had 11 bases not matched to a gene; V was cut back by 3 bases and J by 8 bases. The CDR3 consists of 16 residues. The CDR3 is CASSHKAGGPGDEQFF. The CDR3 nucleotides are TGCGCCAGCAGCCACAAGGCGGGAGGGCCGGGGGATGAGCAGTTCTTC.